Below, 21 T cell receptor beta chains from the same sample are listed, as sequenced in a study of blood T cell repertoires in COVID-19. The method was immunoSEQ multiplex PCR; TCRdb's version includes in-frame clones alone and lacks a portion of them. The sample carries about 180,000 clones, less than 90% recorded once. Sequenced material: peripheral blood. The receptors were gathered from a man in his sixties or seventies with active or convalescent COVID-19.

The V and J genes are TRBV5-1 and TRBJ1-1, with TRBD1 as a possible D gene (5 bases). The CDR3 covers 13 residues. Trimming removed 4 bases at V and 5 bases at J, with 12 bases between. CDR1 and CDR2 from the germline V gene are SGHRS and YFSETQ. CDR3 sequence reads: CASSTGGWTEAFF. The CDR3 nucleotides read TGCGCCAGCAGCACCGGGGGTTGGACTGAAGCTTTCTTT.

The CDR3 is CASSESPVNTEAFF. The CDR3 bases are TGCGCCAGCAGTGAGTCTCCAGTGAACACTGAAGCTTTCTTT. The chain employs TRBV10-1 and TRBJ1-1; D is unresolved. The CDR3 length is 14 residues. V lost 0 bases and J lost 0, with 5 bases in between. Germline loops: CDR1 WNHNN, CDR2 SYGVQD (reference sequence).

V and J are TRBV6-4 and TRBJ1-1; D perhaps matches TRBD1 (5 bases). Germline V gene lookup returns CDR1 MRHNA and CDR2 SNTAGT. V lost 8 bases, J lost 5 bases, and 21 bases lay in between. The CDR3 spans 15 residues. The CDR3 sequence is CASSPDPTGGTEAFF. The CDR3 coding sequence is TGTGCCAGCTCTCCCGATCCGACGGGGGGAACTGAAGCTTTCTTT.

V gene TRBV5-6 combines with J gene TRBJ1-3; D gene ambiguous. The germline V gene encodes CDR1 SGHDT and CDR2 YYEEEE. Trimming stripped 5 bases from V and 0 bases from J, with 12 bases between. The CDR3 has 15 residues. CDR3 amino acids: CASSYDGSSGNTIYF. The CDR3 coding sequence is TGTGCCAGCAGTTATGACGGGAGCTCTGGAAACACCATATATTTT.

This sequence joins TRBV7-2 and TRBJ2-1, with 12 bases fitting TRBD1. V was clipped by 3 bases and J by 7 bases; unmatched bases: 4. Per the germline V gene, CDR1 is SGHTA and CDR2 is FQGNSA. CDR3 length: 15 residues. The CDR3 DNA is TGTGCCAGCAGCTTTGGGGACAGGGGGCTAAATGAGCAGTTCTTC. Translation gives CASSFGDRGLNEQFF.

This chain connects TRBV5-8 to TRBJ2-7, with D possibly being TRBD2 (6 bases). Germline CDR1 SGHTS, CDR2 YDEGEE. The V end lost 5 bases, the J end lost 3 bases, and 24 bases lay between the germline ends. The CDR3 is 17 amino acids. CDR3 in amino acids: CASRRRVVGSVYYEQYF. Here the CDR3 DNA reads TGTGCCAGCAGAAGGAGGGTAGTCGGGTCGGTCTACTACGAGCAGTACTTC.

The genes are TRBV29-1 and TRBJ2-7; D uncertain. Trimming pared 7 bases from V and 2 bases from J, leaving 12 bases between. CDR3 length: 12 amino acids. CDR1 is SQVTM and CDR2 is ANQGSEA in the germline V gene. CDR3 sequence: CSAREAPYEQYF. The CDR3 bases are TGCAGCGCTCGAGAGGCTCCCTACGAGCAGTACTTC.

In its sample, this clone was seen a few times. The chain links TRBV19 to TRBJ2-1; D is ambiguous. From germline, CDR1 is LNHDA and CDR2 SQIVND (reference sequence). This CDR3 contains 16 residues. Between the trimmed V and J ends, which lost 3 bases and 1 base, there was a span of 13 bases. The CDR3 region is CASSMSLLTSYNEQFF. The CDR3 DNA is TGTGCCAGTAGTATGTCCCTTCTCACATCCTACAATGAGCAGTTCTTC.

This clone was seen ten or more times. The chain has TRBV7-8 and TRBJ2-2, with 10 bases fitting TRBD1. The CDR3 is 16 amino acids. Losses at the gene ends were 4 bases for V and 3 bases for J; bases not matched to a gene: 5. Germline-derived CDR1 and CDR2 are SGHVS and FQNEAQ. CDR3: CASSSQGQGYTGELFF. CDR3 in DNA: TGTGCCAGCAGCTCCCAGGGACAGGGGTACACCGGGGAGCTGTTTTTT.

This clone is classed as medium-sized. The chain uses TRBV25-1 and TRBJ2-7; 10 bases fit TRBD1. This CDR3 is 14 amino acids long. Trimming cost V 5 bases and J 4 bases; bases outside gene matches: 5. Germline CDR1 is MGHDK and CDR2 is SYGVNS. The DNA for the CDR3 is TGTGCCAGCAGTCCGACAGGGGGCAGGTACGAGCAGTACTTC. Its translation is CASSPTGGRYEQYF.

The gene calls are TRBV28 and TRBJ1-3; TRBD1 aligns across 7 bases. The length of the CDR3 is 12 residues. V gave up 3 bases and J gave up 16 bases; unmatched junction bases: 9. The germline V gene has CDR1 MDHEN and CDR2 SYDVKM. The CDR3: CASSLKPGQSYF. CDR3 DNA sequence: TGTGCCAGCAGTTTGAAACCGGGACAGTCCTATTTT.

The V and J genes are TRBV6-1 and TRBJ1-1; 10 nucleotides line up with TRBD1. The CDR3 has 15 amino acids. V was pared by 4 bases and J by 0 bases, with 2 bases of the junction left unmatched. CDR1 is MNHNS and CDR2 is SASEGT in the germline V gene. The CDR3 sequence: CASSVGTGVNTEAFF. DNA for the CDR3: TGTGCCAGCAGTGTTGGGACAGGGGTGAACACTGAAGCTTTCTTT.

The CDR3 sequence: CASNRGGKETQYF. For the CDR3, the DNA is TGCGCCAGCAACAGGGGTGGGAAAGAGACCCAGTACTTC. This chain connects TRBV5-1 to TRBJ2-5; 7 bases line up with TRBD1. The CDR3 spans 13 residues. CDR1 and CDR2 (germline): SGHRS, YFSETQ. V dropped 6 bases and J dropped 3; count of bases not matched to a gene: 5.

The chain recombines TRBV7-3 with TRBJ2-1; the D gene is possibly TRBD1 (5 bases). Germline V gene sequence: CDR1 SGHTA, CDR2 FQGTGA. V lost 5 bases to trimming and J lost 8 bases, with 7 bases between them. The CDR3 is 11 residues long. The CDR3 loop reads CASSTGDEQFF. For the CDR3, the DNA is TGTGCCAGCAGCACAGGCGATGAGCAGTTCTTC.

This chain joins TRBV28 and TRBJ2-7; possibly TRBD2 for D (6 bases). Trimming pared 6 bases from V and 1 base from J, leaving 16 bases between. CDR3 length: 15 residues. Germline V gives CDR1 MDHEN, CDR2 SYDVKM. CDR3 residues: CASSPRRAGSYEQYF. The CDR3 DNA reads as TGTGCCAGCAGCCCCAGGAGGGCGGGTTCCTACGAGCAGTACTTC.

The chain is built from TRBV11-3 and TRBJ2-1; 9 nucleotides line up with TRBD1. This CDR3 is built from 16 residues. V dropped 4 bases and J dropped 2; count of bases not matched to a gene: 6. Germline V gene sequence: CDR1 SGHNT, CDR2 YENEEA. The CDR3 DNA reads TGTGCCAGCAGCTACTCCGGGACAGGGCCCTACAATGAGCAGTTCTTC. Its protein is CASSYSGTGPYNEQFF. The entire variable domain, with the rest obtained from reference TRBV11-3 and TRBJ2-1, is as follows: EAGVVQSPRYKIIEKKQPVAFWCNPISGHNTLYWYLQNLGQGPELLIRYENEEAVDDSQLPKDRFSAERLKGVDSTLKIQPAELGDSAVYLCASSYSGTGPYNEQFFGPGTRLTVL.

The V call is TRBV15, the J call TRBJ2-2, with 7 bases identical to TRBD2. The CDR3 totals 15 residues. Trimming removed 3 bases from V and 0 bases from J; junction bases left unmatched: 1. Per germline, CDR1 LNHNV and CDR2 YYDKDF (reference sequence). CDR3 amino acids: CATSRRETNTGELFF. Here the CDR3 DNA reads TGTGCCACCAGCAGGCGGGAGACGAACACCGGGGAGCTGTTTTTT.

The chain has TRBV30 and TRBJ1-6; unclear D gene. Germline values: CDR1 GTSNPN, CDR2 SVGIG (reference sequence). Trimming cost V 0 bases and J 0 bases, with 9 bases left between them. The CDR3 spans 16 residues. The CDR3 sequence is CAWSVKLSSYNSPLHF. Written as DNA, the CDR3 is TGTGCCTGGAGTGTAAAATTGAGCTCCTATAATTCACCCCTCCACTTT. Full variable domain (remainder filled in from reference TRBV30 and TRBJ1-6): SQTIHQWPATLVQPVGSPLSLECTVEGTSNPNLYWYRQAAGRGLQLLFYSVGIGQISSEVPQNLSASRPQDRQFILSSKKLLLSDSGFYLCAWSVKLSSYNSPLHFGNGTRLTVT.

This clone was detected only once. The chain couples TRBV7-2 to TRBJ1-1, with D maybe TRBD1 (6 bases). The length of the CDR3 is 12 residues. V shed 5 bases and J shed 5 bases, with 9 bases lying between them. Germline CDR1 is SGHTA and CDR2 is FQGNSA. The CDR3 DNA reads as TGTGCCAGCAGCGTTACAGGGACTGAAGCTTTCTTT. This encodes CASSVTGTEAFF. Full variable domain (remainder filled in from reference TRBV7-2 and TRBJ1-1): GAGVSQSPSNKVTEKGKDVELRCDPISGHTALYWYRQSLGQGLEFLIYFQGNSAPDKSGLPSDRFSAERTGGSVSTLTIQRTQQEDSAVYLCASSVTGTEAFFGQGTRLTVV.

The count of this clone is one. This chain uses TRBV18 with TRBJ1-6; 10 nucleotides line up with TRBD1. CDR1 and CDR2 from the germline V gene are KGHSH and LQKENI. Losses at the gene ends were 4 bases for V and 7 bases for J; bases not matched to a gene: 4. This CDR3 has 15 amino acids. Here the CDR3 reads CASSQSGQGNSPLHF. Written as DNA, the CDR3 is TGTGCCAGCTCACAATCGGGACAGGGGAATTCACCCCTCCACTTT.

The chain is built from TRBV10-3 and TRBJ1-1; D possibly corresponds to TRBD1 (5 bases). V was cut by 6 bases and J by 4 bases, with 12 bases left in between. This CDR3 is built from 13 residues. Germline V gene data show CDR1 as ENHRY and CDR2 as SYGVKD. The CDR3 bases are TGTGCCATCAGCCCAACAGGTCTCACTGAAGCTTTCTTT. This translates into CAISPTGLTEAFF.